The 24 T cell receptor beta chains given below trace back to one sample, sequenced in a study of breast tumors, draining lymph nodes, adjacent tissues. TCRdb used MiXCR to reprocess the multiplex PCR reads, holding one entry per CDR3 protein. The sample has 160,000 or so distinct CDR3 sequences, 33% seen once. Samples came from axillary lymph nodes draining the breast cancer. The sample comprised axillary lymph node tissue. Receptor source: a female donor with breast cancer. Some clones in this sample may be carry-over from other donors' samples.

The chain couples TRBV6-6 to TRBJ2-7, with 7 bases matching TRBD2. Germline V gene lookup returns CDR1 MNHNY and CDR2 SVGAGI (reference sequence). This CDR3 has 14 amino acids. V trimming: 5 bases; J trimming: 3 bases; junction bases outside the gene matches: 7. The CDR3 DNA sequence: TGTGCCAGCAGTCCGTCCGGGACTAACTACGAGCAGTACTTC. It encodes CASSPSGTNYEQYF.

This clonotype was detected ten times or more. At one of its ends the junction is not consistent with the germline gene, which may arise from a read error. V and J are TRBV14 and TRBJ2-5, with D possibly TRBD1 on 5 matching bases. The CDR3 runs 14 residues. Germline assignment: CDR1 SGHDN and CDR2 FVKESK. The CDR3 loop reads CASSQGGLLATQSF. The CDR3 DNA follows: TGTGCCAGCAGCCAAGGGGGCTTATTGGCGACCCAGTCCTTC.

On this clonotype itself: This is likely a read error, given that the CDR3 carries no conserved phenylalanine or tryptophan at its end. The chain has TRBV10-3 and TRBJ2-5, with a tentative D call TRBD1 (6 bases). CDR1 is ENHRY and CDR2 is SYGVKD in the germline V gene. This CDR3 is built from 13 residues. Here the CDR3 DNA reads TGCGCCATTCAGGACAGAATGGGAGAGACCCAGTACCTC. Protein product: CAIQDRMGETQYL.

This clonotype was counted many times. The V gene is TRBV7-2, the J gene TRBJ2-5, with a tentative D call TRBD1 (6 bases). V dropped 1 base and J dropped 5 bases, with 17 bases sitting between them. The V gene's germline CDR1 is SGHTA and CDR2 FQGNSA. The CDR3 consists of 16 residues. The CDR3 loop reads CASSLVGGGLAETQYF. The CDR3 DNA sequence: TGTGCCAGCAGCTTAGTTGGGGGCGGGTTGGCCGAGACCCAGTACTTC.

The V and J genes are TRBV5-1 and TRBJ2-5; 8 positions agree with TRBD1. The germline gives CDR1 SGHRS, CDR2 YFSETQ. CDR3 length: 16 residues. V was clipped by 5 bases and J by 5 bases; unmatched bases: 14. CDR3 DNA: TGCGCCAGCAGGGTTAAAGCTGGGACAGGCGGCGAGACCCAGTACTTC. The encoded protein is CASRVKAGTGGETQYF.

Ten or more counts support this clonotype. The chain recombines TRBV4-3 with TRBJ2-7, with 7 nucleotides matching TRBD1. The trim removed 4 bases at V and 0 bases at J, leaving 6 bases unmatched. The germline gives CDR1 LGHNA, CDR2 YSLEER. The length of the CDR3 is 15 residues. The CDR3 reads CASSRTRDSSYEQYF. CDR3 sequence (DNA): TGCGCCAGCAGCCGGACTCGGGACAGCTCCTACGAGCAGTACTTC.

This clonotype was seen more than once but under ten times. Since a much larger clone is just one base distant, this may be a read error. This sequence joins TRBV6-5 and TRBJ2-7, with D possibly matching TRBD1 (7 bases). Looked up from germline, CDR1 is MNHEY and CDR2 is SVGAGI. V was trimmed by 8 bases and J by 4 bases, leaving 18 bases between them. The CDR3 runs 14 residues. In DNA form, the CDR3 reads TGTGCCAGCGACGACGCCAGGGGGGAGTACGAGCAGTACTTC. Its translation is CASDDARGEYEQYF.

The chain has TRBV6-1 and TRBJ2-7; 12 positions agree with TRBD1. V lost 5 bases to trimming and J lost 7 bases; unmatched junction nucleotides: 12. CDR1 and CDR2 from the germline V gene are MNHNS and SASEGT. This CDR3 is 16 amino acids long. CDR3: CASSRFGTGGIGEQYF. The CDR3 nucleotides are TGTGCCAGCAGTCGGTTTGGGACAGGGGGCATCGGGGAGCAGTACTTC.

This clonotype was seen repeatedly, ten times or more. This chain links TRBV18 with TRBJ2-6; the D is unclear. There are 15 residues in the CDR3. Germline CDR1 reads KGHSH; CDR2 reads LQKENI. V was shortened by 3 bases and J by 1 base, with 7 bases between the two germline ends. The CDR3 here is CASSPALSGANVLTF. The CDR3 nucleotides read TGTGCCAGCTCACCGGCTTTATCTGGGGCCAACGTCCTGACTTTC.

This clonotype appeared many times. The chain employs TRBV27 and TRBJ2-3, with a weak D call TRBD2 (6 bases). CDR1 MNHEY and CDR2 SMNVEV come from the germline V gene (reference sequence). The CDR3 is 13 residues long. Trimming took off 7 bases at V and 7 bases at J, with 15 bases between the two ends. CDR3 nucleotides: TGTGCCAGCACTACGGGACTCCATTATACGCAGTATTTT. Its protein product is CASTTGLHYTQYF.

The gene calls are TRBV20-1 and TRBJ1-6; possibly TRBD1 for D (6 bases). The length of the CDR3 is 14 residues. With 0 bases removed from V and 7 bases from J, the gap between germline ends came to 10 bases. CDR1 and CDR2 (germline): DFQATT, SNEGSKA (reference sequence). CDR3 coding DNA: TGCAGTGCTAGAGATTTGGACAGCAATTCACCCCTCCACTTT. Encoded protein: CSARDLDSNSPLHF.

This clonotype was detected a few times. An end of the junction differs from the germline gene, which may be a read error. The chain carries TRBV11-2 and TRBJ1-1, with unresolved D. CDR1 and CDR2 (germline): SGHAT, FQNNGV. The CDR3 runs 14 residues. CDR3 in amino acids: CASSLVAGNTEAFF. CDR3 nucleotide sequence: TGTGCCAGCAGTTTAGTGGCAGGGAACACTGAAGCTTTCTTT.

Concerning this clonotype itself: A much larger clone is a single base away; this may be a read error. The chain has TRBV11-3 and TRBJ1-6; possibly TRBD1 for D (5 bases). Germline V lookup: CDR1 SGHNT, CDR2 YENEEA. This CDR3 has 14 amino acids. CDR3 sequence (DNA): TGTGCCAGCAGCTTCCAGGGATATACTTCACCCCTCCACTTT. Encoded protein: CASSFQGYTSPLHF.

Of note for this clonotype: Mismatch with germline at one junction end may stem from a read error. The chain joins TRBV6-1 to TRBJ1-6, with a possible D match to TRBD1 (5 bases). CDR1 is MNHNS, CDR2 SASEGT, per germline. The CDR3 consists of 14 residues. CDR3 DNA: TGTGCCAGCAGTCAAGCGAGGGGACATTCACCCCTCCACTTT. Translated: CASSQARGHSPLHF.

This clonotype has more than one count but fewer than ten. The chain couples TRBV4-2 to TRBJ2-2; 8 bases match TRBD2. Germline lookup yields CDR1 LGHNA and CDR2 YNFKEQ. This CDR3 spans 15 amino acids. Trimming removed 0 bases from V and 7 bases from J; junction bases left unmatched: 4. The CDR3 sequence: CASSQDTSGYGELFF. The CDR3, as DNA: TGTGCCAGCAGCCAAGATACTAGCGGATACGGGGAGCTGTTTTTT.

This clonotype has a count of ten or more. The chain combines TRBV5-4 with TRBJ2-1; tentatively, D is TRBD1 (6 bases). CDR1 is SGHNT and CDR2 is YYREEE in the germline V gene (reference sequence). This CDR3 comprises 15 residues. The V end lost 4 bases, the J end lost 5 bases, and 16 bases lay between the germline ends. The CDR3 protein is CASSRRDMENNEQFF. DNA of the CDR3: TGTGCCAGCAGCCGCCGGGACATGGAGAACAATGAGCAGTTCTTC. Full variable domain (outside the CDR3, taken from reference TRBV5-4 and TRBJ2-1): ETGVTQSPTHLIKTRGQQVTLRCSSQSGHNTVSWYQQALGQGPQFIFQYYREEENGRGNFPPRFSGLQFPNYSSELNVNALELDDSALYLCASSRRDMENNEQFFGPGTRLTVL.

V and J are TRBV11-2 and TRBJ2-1; TRBD1 matches 9 bases. J lost 16 bases, V lost 4 bases, and 11 bases had no gene match. Germline CDR1 SGHAT, CDR2 FQNNGV. The CDR3 extends over 13 amino acids. CDR3 nucleotides: TGTGCCAGCAGCTCCCGGTTGGGACAGGGTAATTTCTTC. This gives the protein CASSSRLGQGNFF. Supplemented by reference TRBV11-2 and TRBJ2-1, the full variable domain reads EAGVAQSPRYKIIEKRQSVAFWCNPISGHATLYWYQQILGQGPKLLIQFQNNGVVDDSQLPKDRFSAERLKGVDSTLKIQPAKLEDSAVYLCASSSRLGQGNFFGPGTRLTVL.

The rearrangement joins TRBV12-3 or TRBV12-4 to TRBJ1-5; 8 bases line up with TRBD1. This CDR3 is 17 amino acids long. Trimming took 3 bases from V and 0 from J; bases not matched to a gene: 7. DNA for the CDR3: TGTGCCAGCAGTTTTGGCGGGGACAGGATTAGCAATCAGCCCCAGCATTTT. Amino acid sequence: CASSFGGDRISNQPQHF.

The V and J genes are TRBV29-1 and TRBJ1-1; D is possibly TRBD1 (6 bases). V lost 7 bases and J lost 1, with 13 bases in between. This CDR3 contains 13 residues. Germline V gene sequence: CDR1 SQVTM, CDR2 ANQGSEA. CDR3 DNA sequence: TGCAGCGGTTTACAGGGTTGGAACACTGAAGCTTTCTTT. It codes for CSGLQGWNTEAFF.

In its sample, this clonotype was seen many times. The chain is built from TRBV7-4 and TRBJ2-7, with TRBD2 as a possible D gene (5 bases). Germline values: CDR1 SGHVT, CDR2 SQSDAQ. This CDR3 has 11 residues. V shed 4 bases and J shed 10 bases, with 11 bases lying between them. DNA for the CDR3: TGTGCCAGCAGCTGTAGACTATTCCAGTACTTC. Its translation: CASSCRLFQYF.

This rearrangement joins TRBV20-1 to TRBJ2-5; 12 positions agree with TRBD2. V lost 3 bases and J lost 5; bases outside the gene matches: 10. CDR1 is DFQATT, CDR2 SNEGSKA, per germline (reference sequence). CDR3 length: 16 residues. CDR3 nucleotide sequence: TGCAGTGCTAGGCCCCTAGCGGGAGGGCGTCGGGAGACCCAGTACTTC. This gives the protein CSARPLAGGRRETQYF.

This clonotype was detected only a few times. DNA of the CDR3: TGTGCCAGGGGGGCGGGTGGTGAGCGGGGAGACACCGGGGAGCTGTTTTTT. This sequence encodes CARGAGGERGDTGELFF. The rearrangement joins TRBV27 to TRBJ2-2; TRBD2 might be the D (7 bases). Per germline, CDR1 MNHEY and CDR2 SMNVEV (reference sequence). Trimming took off 9 bases at V and 3 bases at J, with 23 bases between the two ends. This CDR3 has 17 amino acids.

This chain connects TRBV28 to TRBJ1-5, with a weak D call TRBD1 (5 bases). Trimming took off 1 base at V and 0 bases at J, with 13 bases between the two ends. The length of the CDR3 is 17 residues. CDR1 is MDHEN, CDR2 SYDVKM, per germline. Here the CDR3 reads CASSLFRGDISNQPQHF. The CDR3 region has the DNA TGTGCCAGCAGTTTATTCCGGGGGGATATTAGCAATCAGCCCCAGCATTTT. The full variable domain, rest sourced from reference TRBV28 and TRBJ1-5, is DVKVTQSSRYLVKRTGEKVFLECVQDMDHENMFWYRQDPGLGLRLIYFSYDVKMKEKGDIPEGYSVSREKKERFSLILESASTNQTSMYLCASSLFRGDISNQPQHFGDGTRLSIL.

Notes on this clonotype: A read error is possible here, since a much larger clone lies one base away. This CDR3 reads CASSHGGSQPQHF. In DNA, the CDR3 is TGTGCCAGCAGCCACGGGGGGAGTCAGCCCCAGCATTTT. The rearrangement uses TRBV6-6 and TRBJ1-5, with a weak D call TRBD1 (5 bases). CDR1 and CDR2 from the germline V gene are MNHNY and SVGAGI (reference sequence). V was cut by 6 bases and J by 6 bases, with 12 bases left in between. The CDR3 extends over 13 amino acids.